The next 7 T cell receptor beta chains were all read from a single sample in a study of blood T cells in healthy people across ages. Sample-barcoded 5' priming and a J-beta primer mix drove a second PCR of 7 to 11 cycles. One entry per CDR3 protein, called by TCRdb with MiXCR from the 5' RACE reads. The sample shows about 1,400,000 distinct CDR3 sequences, roughly 45% of them seen only once. The sequenced sample was blood. The receptors derive from a woman younger than 35 in good health.

The rearrangement uses TRBV7-9 and TRBJ2-2, with TRBD2 matching over 10 bases. This CDR3 spans 14 amino acids. Germline V gives CDR1 SEHNR, CDR2 FQNEAQ (reference sequence). The V and J ends lost 7 bases and 5 bases, in that order; junction bases with no gene match: 4. In DNA, the CDR3 is TGTGCCAGCAACCCGACTAGCGGGACCGGGGAGCTGTTTTTT. Amino acids: CASNPTSGTGELFF.

Only a few counts were recorded for this clonotype. The chain joins TRBV20-1 to TRBJ2-7; 14 nucleotides agree with TRBD2. Germline V gene sequence: CDR1 DFQATT, CDR2 SNEGSKA (reference sequence). The CDR3 length is 17 residues. Trimming cost V 5 bases and J 2 bases; bases outside gene matches: 11. The CDR3 loop is CSAPYGTSGGLTYEQYF. Written as DNA, the CDR3 is TGCAGTGCTCCCTACGGGACTAGCGGGGGCCTCACCTACGAGCAGTACTTC.

The chain uses TRBV10-2 and TRBJ2-2; no clear D. V was cut by 0 bases and J by 7 bases, with 3 bases left in between. CDR3 length equals 12 residues. Germline loops: CDR1 WSHSY, CDR2 SAAADI. The chain's CDR3 is CASSESSGELFF. Written as DNA, the CDR3 is TGCGCCAGCAGTGAGTCTAGCGGGGAGCTGTTTTTT.

This chain joins TRBV6-6 and TRBJ2-5; D unclear. The CDR3 is 16 residues long. V lost 5 bases and J 4 bases, leaving 20 bases between the germline ends. The germline V gene encodes CDR1 MNHNY and CDR2 SVGAGI (reference sequence). The CDR3 loop is CASSSPSTNRRETQYF. The CDR3 bases are TGTGCCAGCAGTAGTCCTTCAACGAACCGGCGAGAGACCCAGTACTTC.

V is TRBV18 and J is TRBJ2-5; a possible D gene is TRBD1 (6 bases). Germline V lookup: CDR1 KGHSH, CDR2 LQKENI. The V gene lost 2 bases and the J gene lost 5 bases, with 15 bases spanning the gap. The length of the CDR3 is 15 residues. The DNA of the CDR3 is TGTGCCAGCTCACCAGGGACATTGAATTGGGAGACCCAGTACTTC. Amino acid sequence: CASSPGTLNWETQYF.

This chain links TRBV2 with TRBJ1-6; the match to TRBD1 covers 9 bases. CDR1 SNHLY and CDR2 FYNNEI come from the germline V gene. CDR3 length equals 14 residues. V was clipped by 4 bases and J by 11 bases; unmatched bases: 6. As DNA, the CDR3 is TGTGCCAGCAGTGGGACAGGGGACAATCCACCCCTCCACTTT. Amino acids: CASSGTGDNPPLHF.

This sequence joins TRBV20-1 and TRBJ1-2, with D possibly being TRBD1 (6 bases). The length of the CDR3 is 14 residues. The germline CDR1 and CDR2 sequences are DFQATT and SNEGSKA (reference sequence). The V end lost 0 bases, the J end lost 4 bases, and 12 bases lay between the germline ends. CDR3 loop: CSARDETGFYGYTF. For the CDR3, the DNA is TGCAGTGCTAGAGACGAAACAGGGTTCTATGGCTACACCTTC.